The TCR beta chain under discussion was sequenced for a study of cytomegalovirus exposure and HLA in healthy donors. Study-wide results and caveats: Cytomegalovirus association was assigned to about 150 TCR beta chains.

In the PCR, 60 Vbeta and 13 Jbeta primers were used. The data were produced by immunoSEQ multiplex PCR, yet TCRdb's version contains in-frame clones alone and is incomplete. This sample carries 150,000 to 200,000 clones, over 70% of them seen once, and the ten largest clones take around 2%. There are 13 residues in the CDR3. Germline CDR1 and CDR2: GTSNPN and SVGIG (reference sequence). V dropped 2 bases and J dropped 2 bases, with 9 bases sitting between them. Regarding this clone: Its antigen is unidentified.

The chain employs TRBV30 and TRBJ1-1; no reliable D call. The TCR sequence derives from a woman younger than 35 in good health and CMV-seropositive. The sequenced sample was PBMCs. The chain's CDR3 is CAWSRVPNTEAFF. CDR3 sequence (DNA): TGTGCCTGGAGTCGGGTCCCTAACACTGAAGCTTTCTTT.